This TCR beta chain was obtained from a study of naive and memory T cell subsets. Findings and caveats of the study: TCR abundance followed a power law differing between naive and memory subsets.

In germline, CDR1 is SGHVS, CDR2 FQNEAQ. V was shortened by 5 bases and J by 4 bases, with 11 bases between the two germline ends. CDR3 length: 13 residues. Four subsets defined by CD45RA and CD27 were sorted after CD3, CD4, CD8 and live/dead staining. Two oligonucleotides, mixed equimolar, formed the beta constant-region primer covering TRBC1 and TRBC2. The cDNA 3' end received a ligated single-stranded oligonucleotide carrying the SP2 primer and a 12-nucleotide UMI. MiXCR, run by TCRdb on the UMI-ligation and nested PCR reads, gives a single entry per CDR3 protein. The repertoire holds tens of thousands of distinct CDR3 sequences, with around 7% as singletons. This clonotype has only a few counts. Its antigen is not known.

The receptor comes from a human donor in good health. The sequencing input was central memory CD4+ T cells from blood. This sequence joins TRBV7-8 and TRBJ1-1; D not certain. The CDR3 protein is CASSRRVGTEAFF. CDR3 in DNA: TGTGCCAGCAGCAGGAGGGTGGGCACTGAAGCTTTCTTT. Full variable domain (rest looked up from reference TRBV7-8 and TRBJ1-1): GAGVSQSPRYKVAKRGQDVALRCDPISGHVSLFWYQQALGQGPEFLTYFQNEAQLDKSGLPSDRFFAERPEGSVSTLKIQRTQQEDSAVYLCASSRRVGTEAFFGQGTRLTVV.